The 2 T cell receptor beta chains listed next were all sequenced from one sample in a study of Graves' ophthalmopathy and Graves' hyperthyroidism. Researchers took RNA transcripts and amplified TCR beta CDR3 regions from them. A first-round RT-PCR used HTBI primers, followed by a second-round multiplex PCR. TCRdb used MiXCR to reprocess the multiplex PCR reads, holding one entry per CDR3 protein. The table records around 660,000 distinct CDR3 sequences, roughly 41% of them present only once. Sample: peripheral blood. Source of these receptors: an adult man with Graves' ophthalmopathy.

The sample holds one count of this clonotype. V gene TRBV29-1 combines with J gene TRBJ2-7; D assignment may be TRBD1 or TRBD2 (5 bases each). The CDR3 has 12 amino acids. Trimming cost V 8 bases and J 5 bases, with 16 bases left between them. Per the germline V gene, CDR1 is SQVTM and CDR2 is ANQGSEA. The CDR3 sequence is CSLDGAGNEQYF. CDR3 sequence (DNA): TGCAGCTTGGACGGGGCAGGCAACGAGCAGTACTTC.

This clonotype showed up just a few times. The genes are TRBV6-5 and TRBJ2-3; no clear D gene. The V and J ends lost 0 bases and 7 bases respectively, with 11 bases between them. Germline-derived CDR1 and CDR2 are MNHEY and SVGAGI. The CDR3 contains 14 residues. The CDR3 region is CASSYSKFSYTQYF. Written as DNA, the CDR3 is TGTGCCAGCAGTTACTCGAAATTTAGCTATACGCAGTATTTT.